Presented here are 31 T cell receptor beta chains from one specimen sequenced in a study of T cells in Graves' hyperthyroidism and ophthalmopathy. From RNA transcripts, TCR beta CDR3 regions were amplified. First-round RT-PCR with HTBI primers amplified the TCR CDR3 region. TCRdb re-called the multiplex PCR reads through MiXCR, storing one row per CDR3 protein. Of 550,000 to 700,000 distinct CDR3 sequences in the sample, 46% were seen once. Sequencing was carried out using peripheral blood or thyroid tissue (not recorded which). These receptors originate from an adult woman with Graves' disease, either hyperthyroidism or ophthalmopathy (not recorded which).

The genes are TRBV7-3 and TRBJ1-2, with D possibly matching TRBD1 (5 bases). The CDR3 length is 14 residues. Trimming stripped 5 bases from V and 5 bases from J, with 15 bases between. Looked up from germline, CDR1 is SGHTA and CDR2 is FQGTGA. The DNA of the CDR3 is TGTGCCAGCAGCCACCCCCCCCCAGGGTATGGCTACACCTTC. Its translation is CASSHPPPGYGYTF. Together with reference TRBV7-3 and TRBJ1-2, the CDR3 gives the full variable domain: GAGVSQTPSNKVTEKGKYVELRCDPISGHTALYWYRQSLGQGPEFLIYFQGTGAADDSGLPNDRFFAVRPEGSVSTLKIQRTERGDSAVYLCASSHPPPGYGYTFGSGTRLTVV.

This clonotype occurred many times. The chain has TRBV19 and TRBJ1-1; D is unclear. Trimming pared 6 bases from V and 3 bases from J, leaving 14 bases between. This CDR3 is built from 14 residues. Germline V CDR1 and CDR2: LNHDA, SQIVND (reference sequence). Here the CDR3 reads CASSSVARDTEAFF. In nucleotides, the CDR3 is TGTGCCAGTAGCTCCGTGGCCCGGGACACTGAAGCTTTCTTT.

The chain couples TRBV7-9 to TRBJ2-7, with D possibly being TRBD2 (7 bases). CDR1 SEHNR and CDR2 FQNEAQ come from the germline V gene (reference sequence). The CDR3 consists of 16 residues. Trimming pared 4 bases from V and 2 bases from J, leaving 18 bases between. The CDR3 nucleotides are TGTGCCAGCAGCTCCTGGGGGGGGGCGGGAACCTACGAGCAGTACTTC. Protein sequence: CASSSWGGAGTYEQYF.

The chain couples TRBV25-1 to TRBJ1-5; D gene ambiguous. CDR1 and CDR2 (germline): MGHDK, SYGVNS. The CDR3 spans 14 residues. V gave up 4 bases and J gave up 4 bases, with 11 bases separating them. This chain's CDR3 is CASSGASLNQPQHF. CDR3 DNA sequence: TGTGCCAGCAGTGGGGCCAGTCTAAATCAGCCCCAGCATTTT. Combining the CDR3 with reference TRBV25-1 and TRBJ1-5 gives the whole variable domain EADIYQTPRYLVIGTGKKITLECSQTMGHDKMYWYQQDPGMELHLIHYSYGVNSTEKGDLSSESTVSRIRTEHFPLTLESARPSHTSQYLCASSGASLNQPQHFGDGTRLSIL.

This clonotype has a count of ten or more. This sequence joins TRBV6-1 and TRBJ2-5, with 10 bases lining up with TRBD1. Trimming at V came to 5 bases and at J to 4 bases, leaving 10 bases not matched to a gene. The CDR3 totals 16 residues. CDR1 and CDR2 (germline): MNHNS, SASEGT. DNA for the CDR3: TGTGCCAGCAGTCCGTTGCGGACAGGGGGAGGAGAGACCCAGTACTTC. Its protein product is CASSPLRTGGGETQYF.

V is TRBV7-7 and J is TRBJ2-7; D is unresolved. V was shortened by 5 bases and J by 2 bases, with 16 bases between the two germline ends. The CDR3 consists of 15 residues. Germline-derived CDR1 and CDR2 are SSHAT and FNYEAQ (reference sequence). The CDR3 coding sequence is TGTGCCAGCAGCACCGGAAGTATGGGAACCTACGAGCAGTACTTC. It is translated as CASSTGSMGTYEQYF.

The chain couples TRBV7-8 to TRBJ2-5; tentatively, D is TRBD2 (7 bases). This CDR3 has 17 residues. Germline V gives CDR1 SGHVS, CDR2 FQNEAQ. V lost 5 bases and J lost 7, with 26 bases in between. The CDR3 DNA is TGTGCCAGCAGCCGCGGTGGGGCGGGGGCCAACGAGGGGACCCAGTACTTC. This gives the protein CASSRGGAGANEGTQYF.

The chain carries TRBV15 and TRBJ1-1, with 9 bases matching TRBD1. J lost 0 bases, V lost 5 bases, and 4 bases had no gene match. CDR3 length: 15 amino acids. Germline V gene lookup returns CDR1 LNHNV and CDR2 YYDKDF (reference sequence). CDR3 DNA sequence: TGTGCCACCAGCTTAGGGACAGGGCTGAACACTGAAGCTTTCTTT. This sequence encodes CATSLGTGLNTEAFF.

The chain employs TRBV10-3 and TRBJ2-2, with a weak D call TRBD1 (5 bases). The V end lost 6 bases, the J end lost 8 bases, and 7 bases lay between the germline ends. Germline loops: CDR1 ENHRY, CDR2 SYGVKD. The CDR3 has 11 amino acids. In DNA, the CDR3 is TGTGCCATCAGAAGGACAGGGGAGCTGTTTTTT. It codes for CAIRRTGELFF.

The chain recombines TRBV7-2 with TRBJ2-7; 9 nucleotides agree with TRBD2. The CDR3 length is 16 residues. The ends lost 5 bases at V and 1 base at J; junction bases unmatched: 9. Looked up from germline, CDR1 is SGHTA and CDR2 is FQGNSA. This CDR3 reads CASSDPHSGSSYEQYF. The CDR3 bases are TGTGCCAGCAGCGACCCACATAGCGGGAGTTCCTACGAGCAGTACTTC.

The CDR3 DNA follows: TGTGCCAGCAGTACCGGACAGGGGAGAAGGAACACTGAAGCTTTCTTT. Its protein product is CASSTGQGRRNTEAFF. This sequence joins TRBV27 and TRBJ1-1, with 9 bases fitting TRBD1. Trimming removed 5 bases from V and 1 base from J; junction bases left unmatched: 8. The CDR3 extends over 16 amino acids. Per germline, CDR1 MNHEY and CDR2 SMNVEV (reference sequence).

Remarks on this clonotype: Because the CDR3 is missing its conserved closing phenylalanine or tryptophan, this is likely a read error. The rearrangement joins TRBV19 to TRBJ1-2; the D is unclear. The V end was cut by 0 bases, the J end by 5 bases, with 10 bases between. The CDR3 extends over 14 amino acids. Per the germline V gene, CDR1 is LNHDA and CDR2 is SQIVND (reference sequence). DNA for the CDR3: TGTGCCAGTAGTATAGATGGAATGCTATATGGCTACACCCTC. Translation gives CASSIDGMLYGYTL.

Comment on this clonotype: The junction departs from germline at one end; a sequencing error may be responsible. The CDR3 nucleotides read TGTGCCAGCGGCACCCGACAGGAAAGCTACAAGCAGTACTTC. The encoded protein is CASGTRQESYKQYF. V and J are TRBV7-9 and TRBJ2-7; tentative D call: TRBD1 (6 bases). Germline values: CDR1 SEHNR, CDR2 FQNEAQ (reference sequence). CDR3 length equals 14 residues. Full variable domain (rest looked up from reference TRBV7-9 and TRBJ2-7): DTGVSQNPRHKITKRGQNVTFRCDPISEHNRLYWYRQTLGQGPEFLTYFQNEAQLEKSRLLSDRFSAERPKGSFSTLEIQRTEQGDSAMYLCASGTRQESYKQYFGPGTRLTVT.

In this sample, this clonotype turned up a few times. This chain uses TRBV29-1 with TRBJ1-2; maybe TRBD1 (5 bases). Trimming took off 6 bases at V and 4 bases at J, with 15 bases between the two ends. The CDR3 sequence is 13 residues long. CDR1 is SQVTM and CDR2 is ANQGSEA in the germline V gene. The CDR3 DNA is TGCAGCGTAAGAGACCATGGGGGCTATGGCTACACCTTC. As protein: CSVRDHGGYGYTF.

This clonotype has a count of ten or more. This chain joins TRBV10-3 and TRBJ2-2; D gene unclear. The CDR3 loop spans 13 amino acids. From germline, CDR1 is ENHRY and CDR2 SYGVKD. V was shortened by 7 bases and J by 1 base, with 7 bases between the two germline ends. The CDR3: CAIMDGNTGELFF. CDR3 DNA: TGTGCCATCATGGACGGGAACACCGGGGAGCTGTTTTTT.

The V call is TRBV10-1, the J call TRBJ1-3, with no clear D. This CDR3 is 15 amino acids long. The germline V and J ends were trimmed by 5 bases and 4 bases, with 15 bases remaining between them. Germline V CDR1 and CDR2: WNHNN, SYGVQD (reference sequence). CDR3 sequence: CASSPDPIWGNTIYF. In DNA, the CDR3 is TGCGCCAGCAGTCCGGACCCCATCTGGGGAAACACCATATATTTT.

This chain joins TRBV10-3 and TRBJ1-6; the D gene is possibly TRBD1 (6 bases). The CDR3 extends over 14 amino acids. The V and J ends lost 2 bases and 10 bases respectively, with 12 bases between them. Germline V CDR1 and CDR2: ENHRY, SYGVKD. The CDR3 bases are TGTGCCATCAGTGAGGAGGGGGTAGCCTCACCCCTCCACTTT. This encodes CAISEEGVASPLHF.

This chain's CDR3 is CAISGRARETQYF. The DNA of the CDR3 is TGTGCCATCAGCGGGAGGGCTCGGGAGACCCAGTACTTC. The V and J genes are TRBV10-3 and TRBJ2-5; 8 nucleotides align to TRBD2. J lost 5 bases, V lost 6 bases, and 5 bases had no gene match. The CDR3 is 13 residues long. CDR1 ENHRY and CDR2 SYGVKD come from the germline V gene.

To note about this clonotype: A much larger clone lies a single base off, so this may be a read error. This sequence joins TRBV19 and TRBJ2-7; 11 bases agree with TRBD2. Germline V gene sequence: CDR1 LNHDA, CDR2 SQIVND (reference sequence). CDR3 size: 15 residues. The CDR3 sequence is CASSWGLAEIYEQHF. For the CDR3, the DNA is TGTGCCAGTAGTTGGGGACTAGCGGAAATCTACGAGCAGCACTTC.

This clonotype came up many times. V and J are TRBV6-1 and TRBJ1-5; D is possibly TRBD1 (5 bases). V lost 7 bases and J 4 bases, leaving 17 bases between the germline ends. Per the germline V gene, CDR1 is MNHNS and CDR2 is SASEGT. The CDR3 has 15 amino acids. CDR3 sequence reads: CASKEGWWANQPQHF. CDR3 sequence (DNA): TGTGCCAGCAAAGAGGGGTGGTGGGCGAATCAGCCCCAGCATTTT.

A note on this clonotype: At one end the junction does not follow the germline gene, possibly because of a read error. The genes are TRBV28 and TRBJ1-2; D is possibly TRBD1 (5 bases). This CDR3 region has 14 residues. Germline-derived CDR1 and CDR2 are MDHEN and SYDVKM. CDR3 sequence (DNA): TGTGCCAACAGTTTAGTGAGGGGCTCGGGGGGCTACACCTTC. It translates to CANSLVRGSGGYTF.

The chain has TRBV5-1 and TRBJ2-3; 7 bases are shared with TRBD1. Losses at the gene ends were 2 bases for V and 3 bases for J; bases not matched to a gene: 9. Germline V gene lookup returns CDR1 SGHRS and CDR2 YFSETQ. CDR3 length equals 16 residues. This CDR3 reads CASSFVRDSQTDTQYF. The CDR3, as DNA: TGCGCCAGCAGCTTTGTCCGGGACAGCCAAACAGATACGCAGTATTTT.

This chain joins TRBV7-2 and TRBJ1-2; D ambiguous. Germline V lookup: CDR1 SGHTA, CDR2 FQGNSA. This CDR3 is 14 amino acids long. With 3 bases removed from V and 4 bases from J, the gap between germline ends came to 12 bases. CDR3 coding DNA: TGTGCCAGCAGCTTTAGAGGCGGGTTCTATGGCTACACCTTC. Amino acid sequence: CASSFRGGFYGYTF.

This sequence joins TRBV29-1 and TRBJ2-5; TRBD1 or TRBD2 may be the D gene (5 bases each). This CDR3 has 14 residues. V was clipped by 2 bases and J by 13 bases, with 23 bases between them. CDR1 and CDR2 (germline): SQVTM, ANQGSEA. CDR3 sequence: CSVERGVGLETVYF. The CDR3 DNA reads TGCAGCGTTGAACGAGGGGTCGGGTTGGAGACCGTGTACTTC. Supplemented by reference TRBV29-1 and TRBJ2-5, the full variable domain reads SAVISQKPSRDICQRGTSLTIQCQVDSQVTMMFWYRQQPGQSLTLIATANQGSEATYESGFVIDKFPISRPNLTFSTLTVSNMSPEDSSIYLCSVERGVGLETVYFGPGTRLLVL.

The gene calls are TRBV20-1 and TRBJ1-4; D is perhaps TRBD1 (6 bases). The CDR3 spans 13 residues. Germline V CDR1 and CDR2: DFQATT, SNEGSKA (reference sequence). V was shortened by 4 bases and J by 8 bases, with 14 bases between the two germline ends. The CDR3 bases are TGCAGTGCTAACTCAGGGGTCAGGGAAAAACTGTTTTTT. This sequence encodes CSANSGVREKLFF.

This chain uses TRBV29-1 with TRBJ2-7; D remains unclear. This CDR3 is 13 amino acids long. Germline lookup yields CDR1 SQVTM and CDR2 ANQGSEA. Here the CDR3 DNA reads TGCAGTGCTAGAGATGGCACCTTCTACGAGCAGTACTTC. Translated, it gives CSARDGTFYEQYF.

This clonotype was picked up a small number of times. The rearrangement uses TRBV20-1 and TRBJ1-1, with TRBD1 as a possible D gene (6 bases). The V gene lost 6 bases and the J gene lost 11 bases, with 13 bases spanning the gap. Germline CDR1 DFQATT, CDR2 SNEGSKA (reference sequence). The CDR3 extends over 10 amino acids. The CDR3 here is CSAGGTKAFF. DNA for the CDR3: TGCAGTGCGGGTGGGACAAAGGCTTTCTTT.

This clonotype was observed at least ten times. V and J are TRBV5-1 and TRBJ2-7; 10 positions match TRBD1. Germline V gene sequence: CDR1 SGHRS, CDR2 YFSETQ. CDR3 length equals 15 residues. V lost 0 bases to trimming and J lost 3 bases; unmatched junction nucleotides: 3. CDR3 DNA: TGCGCCAGCAGCTTGGTGCGGGACAGGGGCTACGAGCAGTACTTC. Its protein product is CASSLVRDRGYEQYF.

The chain couples TRBV24-1 to TRBJ2-7; D may be TRBD1 (6 bases). CDR1 is KGHDR, CDR2 SFDVKD, per germline. Trimming removed 3 bases at V and 0 bases at J, with 11 bases between. CDR3 length: 15 residues. This CDR3 reads CATSDPTGSSYEQYF. In nucleotides, the CDR3 is TGTGCCACCAGTGATCCCACAGGGAGCTCCTACGAGCAGTACTTC.

This chain uses TRBV2 with TRBJ1-2; 9 nucleotides match TRBD1. V lost 6 bases to trimming and J lost 7 bases; unmatched junction nucleotides: 9. CDR1 is SNHLY and CDR2 is FYNNEI in the germline V gene. This CDR3 is built from 14 residues. CDR3 region: CASRPGQGRTGYTF. For the CDR3, the DNA is TGTGCCAGCAGACCAGGACAGGGGAGGACTGGCTACACCTTC.

This clonotype was found a few times. J is TRBJ1-5 and V is TRBV2; 8 bases line up with TRBD1. V lost 7 bases to trimming and J lost 5 bases; unmatched junction nucleotides: 7. This CDR3 spans 14 amino acids. CDR1 and CDR2 from the germline V gene are SNHLY and FYNNEI. As DNA, the CDR3 is TGTGCCAGCAATGAGGACAGGGTGGATCAGCCCCAGCATTTT. Translated, it gives CASNEDRVDQPQHF.